The sequence of this T cell receptor (beta chain) was determined in a study of T cell clonality in common variable immunodeficiency. General study findings and limits: What drives increased CVID clonality needs T cell subpopulation sequencing. Common variable immunodeficiency TCR beta sequences reportedly had fewer deletions and N-nucleotide insertions.

Equal genomic DNA amounts from CVID and control samples were sequenced. Sequencing was performed with immunoSEQ multiplex PCR; in TCRdb, only in-frame clones are kept and a portion is missing. The table lists approximately 44,000 clones, with no singletons. This clone was counted ten times or more. The antigen is not known. The sequence runs out 3 residues before the end of the CDR3; the remainder is reconstructed from the germline J gene. Germline V gene data show CDR1 as SGHRS and CDR2 as YFSETQ. This CDR3 is built from 16 residues. The junction had 9 bases not matched to a gene; V was cut back by 5 bases and J by 4 bases.

This receptor was identified in a person between 18 and 75 years old in good health. J is TRBJ2-3 and V is TRBV5-1, with 11 bases matching TRBD2. The sample was peripheral blood mononuclear cells. The CDR3 bases that were read are TGCGCCAGCAGTCGACTTAGCGGGGGGGCTGCAGATACG. Protein product: CASSRLSGGAADT. From start to end, the CDR3 is CASSRLSGGAADTQYF.